The clone carrying this T cell receptor beta chain was picked up one time. Alongside a J-beta primer mix, a sample-barcoded 5' primer served in a second PCR lasting about 6 to 12 cycles. TCRdb processed the 5' RACE reads anew with MiXCR; each CDR3 protein has one entry. Here the sample spans over 700,000 distinct CDR3 sequences, around 25% being singletons. These data belong to a study of blood T cells in healthy people across ages. Trimming took 4 bases from V and 2 from J; bases not matched to a gene: 8. The germline gives CDR1 SGHKS, CDR2 YYEKEE (reference sequence). This CDR3 has 15 amino acids. The data were also submitted as part of a second study, on T cells of mothers and their children.

This receptor was identified in a boy between 10 and 17 years old in good health. The sequencing sample was made of blood. V and J are TRBV5-5 and TRBJ1-1; 7 nucleotides line up with TRBD1. The CDR3 bases are TGTGCCAGCAGCACATACAGGGGACGTAACACTGAAGCTTTCTTT. It codes for CASSTYRGRNTEAFF.